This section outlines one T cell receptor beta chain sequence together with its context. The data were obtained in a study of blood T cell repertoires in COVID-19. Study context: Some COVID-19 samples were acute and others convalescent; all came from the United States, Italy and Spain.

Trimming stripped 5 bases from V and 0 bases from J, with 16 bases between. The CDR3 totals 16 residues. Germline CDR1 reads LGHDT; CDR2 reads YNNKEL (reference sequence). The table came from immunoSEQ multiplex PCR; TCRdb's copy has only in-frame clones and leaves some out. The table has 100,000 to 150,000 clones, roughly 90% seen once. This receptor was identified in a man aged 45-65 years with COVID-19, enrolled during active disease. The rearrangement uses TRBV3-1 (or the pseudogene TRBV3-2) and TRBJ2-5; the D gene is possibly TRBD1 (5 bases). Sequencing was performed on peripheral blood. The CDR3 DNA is TGTGCCAGCAGCAATCACCCGACAGTAAACCAAGAGACCCAGTACTTC. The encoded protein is CASSNHPTVNQETQYF.